A selection of T cell receptor beta chains follows, all from one sample in a study of T cells in Graves' hyperthyroidism and ophthalmopathy. TCRdb passed the multiplex PCR reads through MiXCR, listing each CDR3 protein once. Among 450,000 to 650,000 distinct CDR3 sequences listed, roughly 17% were seen once. Sequencing input: blood. The receptors stem from a woman aged 18-29 years with Graves' ophthalmopathy. Each CDR3 is given with its conserved first and last residue. The order of the fields is CDR3 protein, CDR3 DNA, V gene, J gene, CDR3 length, clone size, D gene. D genes are given only for firm matches. The listing skips clone size in some rows; elsewhere it reads once, few, many or a size class.

CASSVAGLASYNEQFF	TGTGCCAGCAGCGTAGCGGGACTAGCCTCCTACAATGAGCAGTTCTTC	TRBV9	TRBJ2-1	16	NA	TRBD2
CSARDWGGLAKNIQYF	TGCAGTGCTAGAGATTGGGGGGGCCTGGCCAAAAACATTCAGTACTTC	TRBV20-1	TRBJ2-4	16	many	NA
CASSMYRGAYNEQFF	TGTGCCAGTAGTATGTACAGGGGTGCCTACAATGAGCAGTTCTTC	TRBV19	TRBJ2-1	15	many	TRBD1
CASRRAGSPLHF	TGTGCCAGCAGACGGGCAGGGTCACCCCTCCACTTT	TRBV6-1	TRBJ1-6	12	NA	NA
CASSQYSGRAPDTQYF	TGCGCCAGCAGCCAATATAGCGGGAGGGCCCCAGATACGCAGTATTTT	TRBV4-1	TRBJ2-3	16	many	TRBD2
CATSRQGANTGELFF	TGTGCCACCAGTAGACAGGGGGCGAACACCGGGGAGCTGTTTTTT	TRBV24-1	TRBJ2-2	15	many	TRBD1
CAWSGTGPEAFF	TGTGCCTGGAGTGGGACAGGGCCTGAAGCTTTCTTT	TRBV30	TRBJ1-1	12	many	TRBD1
CASSDGPSGSWPYNEQFF	TGTGCCAGCAGTGATGGCCCTAGCGGGAGTTGGCCCTACAATGAGCAGTTCTTC	TRBV25-1	TRBJ2-1	18	NA	TRBD2
CASSQGTGTEAFF	TGCGCCAGCAGCCAAGGGACAGGAACTGAAGCTTTCTTT	TRBV4-1	TRBJ1-1	13	many	TRBD1
CASSTGQGALGRYTF	TGTGCCAGCAGTACGGGACAGGGGGCCCTCGGCCGCTACACCTTC	TRBV5-4	TRBJ1-2	15	NA	TRBD1
CASGLVTNREGGANEQFF	TGTGCTAGTGGTTTGGTAACTAACAGGGAGGGAGGAGCCAATGAGCAGTTCTTC	TRBV12-5	TRBJ2-1	18	few	NA
CASRQGQGAGQPRHF	TGCGCCAGCAGACAGGGACAGGGGGCCGGACAGCCCCGGCATTTT	TRBV10-2	TRBJ1-5	15	NA	TRBD1
CASSRGGLGGYTF	TGTGCCAGCAGCCGCGGGGGCCTGGGGGGCTACACCTTC	TRBV7-2	TRBJ1-2	13	many	NA
CASSLRQGVTDTQYF	TGTGCCAGCAGCTTGAGACAGGGGGTCACAGATACGCAGTATTTT	TRBV5-1	TRBJ2-3	15	NA	TRBD1
CASRPFRSTDTQYF	TGCGCCAGCAGACCCTTCCGGAGCACAGATACGCAGTATTTT	TRBV5-1	TRBJ2-3	14	many	NA
CASSIGITEAFF	TGTGCCAGCAGCATCGGGATCACTGAAGCTTTCTTT	TRBV7-9	TRBJ1-1	12	NA	NA
CASSAPGDHGNTIYF	TGTGCCAGCAGCGCCCCAGGGGACCACGGAAACACCATATATTTT	TRBV6-1	TRBJ1-3	15	few	NA
CASSEFKRTSTDTQYF	TGCGCCAGCAGTGAGTTCAAACGGACAAGCACAGATACGCAGTATTTT	TRBV10-1	TRBJ2-3	16	NA	NA
CASSPLNDQETQYF	TGCGCCAGCAGTCCTTTGAATGACCAAGAGACCCAGTACTTC	TRBV4-1	TRBJ2-5	14	many	NA
CASSLAPGQNTEAFF	TGTGCCAGCAGCCTTGCCCCGGGACAGAACACTGAAGCTTTCTTT	TRBV7-2	TRBJ1-1	15	many	NA
CASTAGGTGRREQYF	TGTGCCAGCACCGCCGGGGGGACAGGGAGGCGCGAGCAGTACTTC	TRBV25-1	TRBJ2-7	15	NA	TRBD1